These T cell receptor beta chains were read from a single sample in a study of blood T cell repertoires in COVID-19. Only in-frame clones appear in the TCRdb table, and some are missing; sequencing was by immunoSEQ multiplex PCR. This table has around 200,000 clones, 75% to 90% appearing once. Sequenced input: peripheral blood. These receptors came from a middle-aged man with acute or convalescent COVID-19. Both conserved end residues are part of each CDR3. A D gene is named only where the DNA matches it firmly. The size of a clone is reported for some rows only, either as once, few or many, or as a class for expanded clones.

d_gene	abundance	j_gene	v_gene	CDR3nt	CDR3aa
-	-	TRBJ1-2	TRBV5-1	TGCGCCAGCAGCCCGGAGGACTCCTATGGCTACACCTTC	CASSPEDSYGYTF
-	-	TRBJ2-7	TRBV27	TGTGCCAGCAGTTACCGACACTCCTACGAGCAGTACTTC	CASSYRHSYEQYF
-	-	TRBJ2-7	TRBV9	TGTGCCAGCAGCCCCTATTCCTACGAGCAGTACTTC	CASSPYSYEQYF
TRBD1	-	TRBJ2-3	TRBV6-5	TGTGCCAGCAGTTTACAGGGGGGAGCAGATACGCAGTATTTT	CASSLQGGADTQYF
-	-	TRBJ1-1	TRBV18	TGTGCCAGCTCACCACCAAGCACGACGGGGACTGAAGCTTTCTTT	CASSPPSTTGTEAFF
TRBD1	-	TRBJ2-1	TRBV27	TGTGCCAGCAGCCCTGACAGGGGGGTCGATGAGCAGTTCTTC	CASSPDRGVDEQFF
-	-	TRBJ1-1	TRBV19	TGTGCCAGTAGTATAGGACAGGCTGAAGCTTTCTTT	CASSIGQAEAFF
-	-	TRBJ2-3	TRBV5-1	TGCGCCAGCAGCTTGGGGCTTACCACAGATACGCAGTATTTT	CASSLGLTTDTQYF
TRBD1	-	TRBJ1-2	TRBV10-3	TGTGCCATCAGTGAGTCGGAGGGGGCGCGGGGCTACACCTTC	CAISESEGARGYTF
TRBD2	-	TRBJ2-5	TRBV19	TGTGCCAGTAGTATGCGGACTAGCGGGAGGGAGACCCAGTACTTC	CASSMRTSGRETQYF
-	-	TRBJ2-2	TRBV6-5	TGTGCCAGCAGTTACGTGGGAGCTGGGACCGGGGAGCTGTTTTTT	CASSYVGAGTGELFF
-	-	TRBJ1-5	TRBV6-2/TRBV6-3	TGTGCCAGCAGCCCGATGGACTCGACCCAGCATTTT	CASSPMDSTQHF
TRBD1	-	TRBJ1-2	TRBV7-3	TGTGCCAGCAGCATCACAGGGGGCGAAGCCTATGGCTACACCTTC	CASSITGGEAYGYTF
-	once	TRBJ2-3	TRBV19	TGTGCCAGTAGTATGGTGGGGGCGAGAGATACGCAGTATTTT	CASSMVGARDTQYF
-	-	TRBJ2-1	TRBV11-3	TGTGCCAGCAGTAAGACAGGATACAATGAGCAGTTCTTC	CASSKTGYNEQFF
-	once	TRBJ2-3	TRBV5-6	TGTGCCAGCAGCGTAGGGGCTGTTCGCACAGATACGCAGTATTTT	CASSVGAVRTDTQYF
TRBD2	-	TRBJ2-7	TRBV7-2	TGTGCCAGCAGCAAACTAGCGGGAGGGAATCTCGAGCAGTACTTC	CASSKLAGGNLEQYF
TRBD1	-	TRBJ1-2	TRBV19	TGTGCCAGTAGGAAAGACAGGGGGCTGTATGGCTACACCTTC	CASRKDRGLYGYTF
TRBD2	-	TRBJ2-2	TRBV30	TGTGCCTCCACCCGCGGGACTAGCGGGGGAAATGCGAACACCGGGGAGCTGTTTTTT	CASTRGTSGGNANTGELFF
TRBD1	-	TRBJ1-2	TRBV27	TGTGCCAGCAGTTTCGGGACAGACTATGGCTACACCTTC	CASSFGTDYGYTF
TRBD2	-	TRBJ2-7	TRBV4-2	TGTGCCAGCAGCCCCTGGACTAGCGGGAGTTACGAGCAGTACTTC	CASSPWTSGSYEQYF
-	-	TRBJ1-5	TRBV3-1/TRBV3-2	TGTGCCAGCAGCCAAGACGGGGGATTTGGCAATCAGCCCCAGCATTTT	CASSQDGGFGNQPQHF
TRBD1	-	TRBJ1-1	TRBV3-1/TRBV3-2	TGTGCCAGCAGCCTCCAGGGGGGTCTGAGAGCTTTCTTT	CASSLQGGLRAFF
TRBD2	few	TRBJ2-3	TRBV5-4	TGTGCCAGCAGCTTGGCCGCTAGCGGTAGCACAGATACGCAGTATTTT	CASSLAASGSTDTQYF
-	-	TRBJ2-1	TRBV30	TGTGCCTGGAGTCTAAACAGGGACAATGAGCAGTTCTTC	CAWSLNRDNEQFF
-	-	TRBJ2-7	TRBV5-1	TGCGCCAGCAGCTTGGACAGATCCAACTACGAGCAGTACTTC	CASSLDRSNYEQYF
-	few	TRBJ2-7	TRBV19	TGTGCCAGTAGTATAGATACGGGGAGGTACGAGCAGTACTTC	CASSIDTGRYEQYF
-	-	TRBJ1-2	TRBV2	TGTGCCAGCAGTGAAGCAAAGGGACAACGGGGCTACACCTTC	CASSEAKGQRGYTF
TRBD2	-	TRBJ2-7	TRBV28	TGTGCCAGCAGTTTATTTGGGGGGGGGACCTACGAGCAGTACTTC	CASSLFGGGTYEQYF
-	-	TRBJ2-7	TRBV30	TGTGCCTGGTTTGGGGCGGAACAGGCAAACTCCTACGAGCAGTACTTC	CAWFGAEQANSYEQYF
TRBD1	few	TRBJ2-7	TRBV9	TGTGCCAGCAGCCCGCGGGACAGGGCGAACGTCGAGCAGTACTTC	CASSPRDRANVEQYF
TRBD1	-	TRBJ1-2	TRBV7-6	TGTGCCAGCAGCACCAGGACAGGGGGGGCAAGCTATGGCTACACCTTC	CASSTRTGGASYGYTF
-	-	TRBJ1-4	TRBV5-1	TGCGCCAGCAGTCACCTGGCGGGGCCTGGGGAAAAACTGTTTTTT	CASSHLAGPGEKLFF
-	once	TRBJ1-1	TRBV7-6	TGTGCCAGCAGCCGGCGGGAGGGGAACACTGAAGCTTTCTTT	CASSRREGNTEAFF
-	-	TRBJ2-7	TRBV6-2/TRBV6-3	TGTGCCAGCAGTAAGCAAACAGTGGGGAGCGAGCAGTACTTC	CASSKQTVGSEQYF
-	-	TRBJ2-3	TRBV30	TGTGCCTGGAGCGTCTACGGACTGTCCGATACGCAGTATTTT	CAWSVYGLSDTQYF
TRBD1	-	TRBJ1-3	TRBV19	TGTGCCAGTAGGACAGGGGGAAACACCATATATTTT	CASRTGGNTIYF
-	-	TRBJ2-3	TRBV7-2	TGTGCCAGCAGCTTCTATGGGGGGGGGCCCGGGACGCAGTATTTT	CASSFYGGGPGTQYF
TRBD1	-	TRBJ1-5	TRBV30	TGTGCCTGGGGACAGGGATACAATCAGCCCCAGCATTTT	CAWGQGYNQPQHF
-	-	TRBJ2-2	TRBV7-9	TGTGCCAGCAGCTCCGGGAGAACAGGCGGGGAGCTGTTTTTT	CASSSGRTGGELFF
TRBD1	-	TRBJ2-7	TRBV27	TGTGCCAGCAGTTGGGGGACAGGGACCTACGAGCAGTACTTC	CASSWGTGTYEQYF
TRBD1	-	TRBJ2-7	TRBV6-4	TGTGCCAGCAGTGAAGACAGGGGCCACGAGCAATACTTC	CASSEDRGHEQYF
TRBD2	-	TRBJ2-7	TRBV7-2	TGTGCCAGCAGCCTGGGGACTAGCGGGAGAATCTACGAGCAGTACTTC	CASSLGTSGRIYEQYF
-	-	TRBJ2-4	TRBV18	TGTGCCAGCTCACCCCAGGGACATGACATTCAGTACTTC	CASSPQGHDIQYF
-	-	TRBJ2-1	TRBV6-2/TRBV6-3	TGTGCCAGCAGTTACTCGCAGGGGTGGTACAATGAGCAGTTCTTC	CASSYSQGWYNEQFF
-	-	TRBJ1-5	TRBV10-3	TGTGCCATCGGTCAGGAGGTCAATCAGCCCCAGCATTTT	CAIGQEVNQPQHF
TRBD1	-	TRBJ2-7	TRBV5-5	TGTGCCAGCAGCTTGAAGGGGGGCGGGACAGGGGCATACGAGCAGTACTTC	CASSLKGGGTGAYEQYF
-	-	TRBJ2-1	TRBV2	TGTGCCCCCAGCCAAGGGAGGTACAATGAGCAGTTCTTC	CAPSQGRYNEQFF
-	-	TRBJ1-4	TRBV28	TGTGCCAGCACCCCCCAACGGACAACCCTTAATGAAAAACTGTTTTTT	CASTPQRTTLNEKLFF
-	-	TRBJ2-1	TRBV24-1	TGTGCCACCAGTGACCCGGGACAAAACAATGAGCAGTTCTTC	CATSDPGQNNEQFF
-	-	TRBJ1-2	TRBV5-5	TGTGCCAGCTCCCTGGGGGGGCTCAACTATGGCTACACCTTC	CASSLGGLNYGYTF
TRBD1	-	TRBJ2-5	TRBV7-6	TGTGCCAGCAGCTTGGGACAGGGATATCGAGAGACCCAGTACTTC	CASSLGQGYRETQYF